A single sample gave rise to the 29 T cell receptor beta chains below, sequenced in a study of beta chain features in type 1 diabetes. cDNA synthesis used the whole RNA isolate, giving expressed TCRB sequences. Some clones are missing from TCRdb's copy, which holds only in-frame ones; the method was immunoSEQ multiplex PCR. The table lists 900,000 or so clones, under 20% of them singletons, with 0.02% to 0.025% in the top ten. Sequenced material: naive CD4+ T cells from blood. These TCRs come from a woman aged 18-29 years in good health.

This chain links TRBV25-1 with TRBJ1-4; unclear D gene. The CDR3 is made up of 16 amino acids. V was clipped by 5 bases and J by 4 bases, with 17 bases between them. Per germline, CDR1 MGHDK and CDR2 SYGVNS. The CDR3 coding sequence is TGTGCCAGCAGTCCCGAGAGTGGGGTTCTTAATGAAAAACTGTTTTTT. It codes for CASSPESGVLNEKLFF. Supplemented by reference TRBV25-1 and TRBJ1-4, the full variable domain reads EADIYQTPRYLVIGTGKKITLECSQTMGHDKMYWYQQDPGMELHLIHYSYGVNSTEKGDLSSESTVSRIRTEHFPLTLESARPSHTSQYLCASSPESGVLNEKLFFGSGTQLSVL.

This clone was seen only a few times. This chain links TRBV6-6 with TRBJ2-7; 10 bases fit TRBD2. The CDR3 has 15 residues. CDR1 is MNHNY and CDR2 is SVGAGI in the germline V gene (reference sequence). J was trimmed by 2 bases and V by 6 bases; bases with no gene match: 7. The DNA of the CDR3 is TGTGCCAGCAGCTACGGAAGCGGGAGGGCCTACGAGCAGTACTTC. This translates into CASSYGSGRAYEQYF.

The V call is TRBV9, the J call TRBJ2-1; D not certain. V shed 2 bases and J shed 2 bases, with 8 bases lying between them. This CDR3 is 14 amino acids long. Germline assignment: CDR1 SGDLS and CDR2 YYNGEE. As DNA, the CDR3 is TGTGCCAGCAGCGTTCAAGGAACCTACAATGAGCAGTTCTTC. It yields the protein CASSVQGTYNEQFF.

This clone has only a few counts. This rearrangement joins TRBV6-5 to TRBJ1-2; 7 bases map to TRBD1. Germline assignment: CDR1 MNHEY and CDR2 SVGAGI. V was pared by 6 bases and J by 7 bases, with 8 bases of the junction left unmatched. The CDR3 has 13 residues. CDR3: CASSPQSGGGYTF. CDR3 in DNA: TGTGCCAGCAGCCCTCAATCAGGGGGTGGCTACACCTTC.

The table lists this clone with a few counts. CDR3 protein: CASSLGAVREQYF. The CDR3 DNA follows: TGCGCCAGCAGCTTGGGAGCGGTCCGCGAGCAGTACTTC. This chain joins TRBV5-1 and TRBJ2-7, with a possible D match to TRBD2 (5 bases). Germline V CDR1 and CDR2: SGHRS, YFSETQ. The CDR3 runs to 13 residues. Trimming shortened V by 0 bases and J by 6 bases, and 10 bases separated the two germline ends.

The V and J genes are TRBV10-3 and TRBJ1-1, with D perhaps matching TRBD1 (6 bases). The CDR3 sequence is 14 residues long. The germline gives CDR1 ENHRY, CDR2 SYGVKD. V lost 10 bases, J lost 2 bases, and 17 bases lay in between. The CDR3 DNA reads as TGTGCCACCCGAATATGGACAGATAACACTGAAGCTTTCTTT. Its protein is CATRIWTDNTEAFF.

This clone was recorded many times. The CDR3 sequence is CATLVYNEQFF. CDR3 nucleotides: TGTGCCACTCTAGTCTACAATGAGCAGTTCTTC. The J gene is TRBJ2-1, the V gene TRBV6-6; D is unresolved. Germline CDR1 MNHNY, CDR2 SVGAGI (reference sequence). The CDR3 has 11 amino acids. V was pared by 10 bases and J by 3 bases, with 7 bases between.

A few counts support this clone. The chain couples TRBV11-2 to TRBJ2-1; 8 bases map to TRBD2. Germline CDR1 reads SGHAT; CDR2 reads FQNNGV. The ends lost 5 bases at V and 4 bases at J; junction bases unmatched: 7. This CDR3 is 15 amino acids long. This chain's CDR3 is CASSPGGPAYNEQFF. CDR3 bases: TGTGCCAGCAGCCCGGGGGGGCCCGCTTACAATGAGCAGTTCTTC.

The chain is built from TRBV6-5 and TRBJ1-6; TRBD1 matches at 10 bases. The germline CDR1 and CDR2 sequences are MNHEY and SVGAGI. Unmatched junction bases numbered 5, after V lost 6 bases and J lost 9 bases. The length of the CDR3 is 14 residues. CDR3 loop: CASRGQGITSPLHF. The CDR3 nucleotides are TGTGCCAGCAGGGGACAGGGGATTACTTCACCCCTCCACTTT.

This clone occurred a few times. V is TRBV7-6 and J is TRBJ2-7, with a tentative D call TRBD1 (7 bases). The CDR3 totals 16 residues. Germline CDR1 reads SGHVS; CDR2 reads FNYEAQ. V was pared by 1 base and J by 2 bases, with 15 bases between. The CDR3 sequence is CASSLVQGGFAYEQYF. CDR3 sequence (DNA): TGTGCCAGCAGCTTAGTGCAGGGGGGATTCGCCTACGAGCAGTACTTC.

V is TRBV6-1 and J is TRBJ2-1; D ambiguous. Germline loops: CDR1 MNHNS, CDR2 SASEGT. The germline V and J ends were trimmed by 6 bases and 0 bases, with 9 bases remaining between them. The CDR3 is 14 amino acids. In DNA, the CDR3 is TGTGCCAGCAGAGCGTTGAGCTCCTACAATGAGCAGTTCTTC. Its protein product is CASRALSSYNEQFF.

This chain links TRBV2 with TRBJ2-1, with 12 nucleotides matching TRBD2. This CDR3 spans 15 amino acids. The J segment lost 7 bases and the V segment lost 6 bases, leaving 7 bases of the junction unmatched. Germline CDR1 is SNHLY and CDR2 is FYNNEI. Here the CDR3 DNA reads TGTGCCAGCAGGGCTAGGACTAGCGGGAATAATGAGCAGTTCTTC. Its translation is CASRARTSGNNEQFF.

This clone was counted between two and nine times. This rearrangement joins TRBV7-3 to TRBJ2-2; TRBD2 matches at 8 bases. Germline values: CDR1 SGHTA, CDR2 FQGTGA. V lost 5 bases to trimming and J lost 1 base; unmatched junction nucleotides: 6. This CDR3 has 16 residues. CDR3 nucleotides: TGTGCCAGCAGCCAGAATAGCGGGGAGAACACCGGGGAGCTGTTTTTT. It yields the protein CASSQNSGENTGELFF.

A note on this clone: The junction shows a germline mismatch at one end, possibly a read error. This sequence joins TRBV7-7 and TRBJ2-1; 13 bases match TRBD2. Germline V lookup: CDR1 SSHAT, CDR2 FNYEAQ (reference sequence). This CDR3 region has 15 residues. The CDR3 loop is CASSHGLAGEGEQFF. CDR3 bases: TGTGCTAGCAGCCATGGACTAGCGGGAGAGGGGGAGCAGTTCTTC.

This clone appeared a few times. The chain carries TRBV5-1 and TRBJ2-7; D may be TRBD1 (6 bases). The CDR3 totals 14 residues. V was shortened by 2 bases and J by 0 bases, with 9 bases between the two germline ends. Germline lookup yields CDR1 SGHRS and CDR2 YFSETQ. CDR3 loop: CASSLTGNSYEQYF. In DNA form, the CDR3 reads TGCGCCAGCAGCTTAACAGGGAACTCCTACGAGCAGTACTTC.

The genes are TRBV7-2 and TRBJ2-3; TRBD2 might be the D (6 bases). The CDR3 length is 16 residues. Germline CDR1 and CDR2: SGHTA and FQGNSA. V lost 4 bases, J lost 2 bases, and 16 bases lay in between. CDR3 loop: CASSSGDFHSTDTQYF. The CDR3 nucleotides read TGTGCCAGCAGCTCGGGGGACTTCCACTCCACAGATACGCAGTATTTT.

The chain is built from TRBV7-9 and TRBJ2-7, with TRBD2 matching 7 bases. The CDR3 is 16 residues long. Germline V gene lookup returns CDR1 SEHNR and CDR2 FQNEAQ (reference sequence). With 5 bases clipped from V and 1 base from J, the junction kept 11 bases outside the gene matches. The CDR3 loop is CASSGAGSSRSYEQYF. Here the CDR3 DNA reads TGTGCCAGCAGCGGAGCGGGGTCATCGAGGTCCTACGAGCAGTACTTC.

V gene TRBV2 combines with J gene TRBJ2-1; the D is unclear. The CDR3 runs 12 residues. Per the germline V gene, CDR1 is SNHLY and CDR2 is FYNNEI. V gave up 3 bases and J gave up 8 bases, with 8 bases separating them. The CDR3 sequence: CASSEQVYEQFF. CDR3 DNA sequence: TGTGCCAGCAGTGAGCAGGTGTATGAGCAGTTCTTC.

DNA of the CDR3: TGTGCCAGTAGTTCTGGGACTAGCGGGAGTGGGGAGACCCAGTACTTC. It yields the protein CASSSGTSGSGETQYF. This chain connects TRBV19 to TRBJ2-5; TRBD2 aligns across 14 bases. This CDR3 has 16 amino acids. V lost 5 bases to trimming and J lost 5 bases; unmatched junction nucleotides: 7. The germline V gene has CDR1 LNHDA and CDR2 SQIVND (reference sequence).

The chain combines TRBV7-9 with TRBJ2-7, with 7 bases aligning to TRBD2. J was trimmed by 0 bases and V by 2 bases; bases with no gene match: 7. The CDR3 contains 16 residues. Germline CDR1 is SEHNR and CDR2 is FQNEAQ (reference sequence). The CDR3 nucleotides are TGTGCCAGCAGCTTAATCGAGGCTAGCGGCTCCTACGAGCAGTACTTC. Amino acids: CASSLIEASGSYEQYF.

This clone was found a few times. This chain links TRBV28 with TRBJ2-5, with 9 bases matching TRBD1. The CDR3 has 16 residues. Germline CDR1 reads MDHEN; CDR2 reads SYDVKM. Losses at the gene ends were 3 bases for V and 2 bases for J; bases not matched to a gene: 7. The CDR3 sequence: CASSFSGTGRQETQYF. Written as DNA, the CDR3 is TGTGCCAGCAGTTTCAGCGGGACAGGGAGGCAAGAGACCCAGTACTTC.

This clone was seen a handful of times. This chain links TRBV28 with TRBJ2-1, with D perhaps matching TRBD2 (5 bases). V was pared by 8 bases and J by 2 bases, with 13 bases between. Per the germline V gene, CDR1 is MDHEN and CDR2 is SYDVKM. The CDR3 sequence is 14 residues long. This chain's CDR3 is CASSTLAPYNEQFF. The CDR3, as DNA: TGTGCCAGCTCGACTCTAGCTCCCTACAATGAGCAGTTCTTC.

This chain links TRBV9 with TRBJ2-1, with TRBD2 identical over 8 bases. V lost 0 bases and J lost 0; bases outside the gene matches: 5. Per germline, CDR1 SGDLS and CDR2 YYNGEE. The CDR3 runs 17 residues. The CDR3, as DNA: TGTGCCAGCAGCGTAGAGTACCGGGAGGGCTCCTACAATGAGCAGTTCTTC. This gives the protein CASSVEYREGSYNEQFF.

This clone was seen only a few times. V and J are TRBV5-6 and TRBJ1-4, with unresolved D. V lost 1 base, J lost 5 bases, and 0 bases lay in between. Germline CDR1 and CDR2: SGHDT and YYEEEE. The CDR3 has 11 residues. CDR3 coding DNA: TGTGCCAGCAGCTTGAATGAAAAACTGTTTTTT. It specifies CASSLNEKLFF.

V is TRBV6-5 and J is TRBJ2-1; D possibly corresponds to TRBD2 (5 bases). The germline gives CDR1 MNHEY, CDR2 SVGAGI. V was pared by 5 bases and J by 4 bases, with 12 bases between. The CDR3 contains 14 residues. CDR3 in DNA: TGTGCCAGCAGTATGGGCGGGCAGTACAATGAGCAGTTCTTC. It is translated as CASSMGGQYNEQFF.

V usage is TRBV29-1 and J usage is TRBJ2-5; 7 nucleotides line up with TRBD2. CDR1 is SQVTM and CDR2 is ANQGSEA in the germline V gene. CDR3 length: 13 residues. V lost 4 bases and J lost 2; bases outside the gene matches: 4. CDR3 nucleotides: TGCAGCGTTGGTGGGAGGGTGCAAGAGACCCAGTACTTC. As protein: CSVGGRVQETQYF.

A few counts support this clone. The rearrangement joins TRBV5-1 to TRBJ1-2; 8 nucleotides match TRBD1. The germline V gene has CDR1 SGHRS and CDR2 YFSETQ. The ends lost 4 bases at V and 4 bases at J; junction bases unmatched: 3. This CDR3 comprises 13 residues. In DNA, the CDR3 is TGCGCCAGCAGCACCGGACAGGGCTATGGCTACACCTTC. This gives the protein CASSTGQGYGYTF.

This clone has only a few counts. The genes are TRBV7-2 and TRBJ2-3; TRBD2 aligns across 10 bases. With V trimmed by 2 bases and J by 9 bases, 11 bases remained unmatched. This CDR3 has 16 residues. Germline CDR1 and CDR2: SGHTA and FQGNSA. The CDR3 sequence is CASSLPLAGVLLTQYF. The CDR3 region has the DNA TGTGCCAGCAGCTTACCGCTAGCGGGAGTCCTTCTCACGCAGTATTTT.

The rearrangement uses TRBV18 and TRBJ2-7; 8 bases are a match to TRBD2. In germline, CDR1 is KGHSH, CDR2 LQKENI. V gave up 1 base and J gave up 4 bases; unmatched junction bases: 6. This CDR3 has 15 amino acids. The CDR3 nucleotides are TGTGCCAGCTCACCACGAGCGGGAGTAGGGTACGAGCAGTACTTC. This gives the protein CASSPRAGVGYEQYF. Full variable domain (rest looked up from reference TRBV18 and TRBJ2-7): NAGVMQNPRHLVRRRGQEARLRCSPMKGHSHVYWYRQLPEEGLKFMVYLQKENIIDESGMPKERFSAEFPKEGPSILRIQQVVRGDSAAYFCASSPRAGVGYEQYFGPGTRLTVT.